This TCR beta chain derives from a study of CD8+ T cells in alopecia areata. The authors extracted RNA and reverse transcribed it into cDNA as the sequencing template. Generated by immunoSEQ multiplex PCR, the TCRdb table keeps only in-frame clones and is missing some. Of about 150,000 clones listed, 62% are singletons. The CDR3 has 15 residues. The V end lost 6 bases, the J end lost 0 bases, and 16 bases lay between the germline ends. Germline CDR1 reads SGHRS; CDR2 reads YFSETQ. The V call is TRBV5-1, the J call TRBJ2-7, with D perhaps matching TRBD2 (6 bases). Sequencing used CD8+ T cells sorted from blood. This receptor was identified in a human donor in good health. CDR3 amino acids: CASKRHGTLSYEQYF. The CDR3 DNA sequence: TGCGCCAGCAAAAGACATGGGACTCTCTCCTACGAGCAGTACTTC. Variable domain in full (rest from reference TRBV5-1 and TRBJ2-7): KAGVTQTPRYLIKTRGQQVTLSCSPISGHRSVSWYQQTPGQGLQFLFEYFSETQRNKGNFPGRFSGRQFSNSRSEMNVSTLELGDSALYLCASKRHGTLSYEQYFGPGTRLTVT.